The TCR beta chain under discussion was sequenced for a study of CD8+CD57+ T cells in acquired aplastic anemia. The study profiled TCR beta VDJ and CDR3 using genomic DNA as template. TCRdb fed the reads into MiXCR, producing one record per CDR3 protein. The data contain more than 250,000 distinct CDR3 sequences, around 60% of them singletons. This clonotype was picked up a small number of times. The CDR3 contains 15 residues. From germline, CDR1 is MNHEY and CDR2 SMNVEV (reference sequence). V lost 0 bases to trimming and J lost 6 bases; unmatched junction nucleotides: 4. Sequenced material: sorted CD4+, CD8+, or CD8+CD57+ T cells (not recorded which) from PBMCs. This clonotype originated in a human donor with severe aplastic anemia or a healthy control (not recorded which). This chain connects TRBV27 to TRBJ2-1; 8 positions match TRBD1. CDR3 in amino acids: CASSLSSGTGNEQFF. The CDR3 DNA sequence: TGTGCCAGCAGTTTATCTTCTGGGACAGGCAATGAGCAGTTCTTC.